This T cell receptor (beta chain) emerged from a study of blood T cells in healthy people across ages. The second PCR ran roughly 6 to 12 cycles with a sample-barcoded 5' primer and J-beta primers. The template-switch adaptor was a 5' adaptor with 12 random nucleotides. It tagged each cDNA molecule. TCRdb reprocessed the 5' RACE reads via MiXCR and lists one record per CDR3 protein. Of roughly 800,000 distinct CDR3 sequences listed, under 40% are singletons. Whole-study results and caveats: Estimates drawn from one million T cells were deemed to understate diversity.

This clonotype was counted ten times or more. Its target is not known. Healthy Caucasian individuals from Russia aged roughly 6 to 95 served as donors. The sample, about 10 milliliters of peripheral blood, was drawn from each donor. Trimming pared 4 bases from V and 3 bases from J, leaving 7 bases between. The CDR3 contains 12 residues. Germline-derived CDR1 and CDR2 are MGHDK and SYGVNS. This receptor was taken from a man aged 18 to 29 in good health. The gene calls are TRBV25-1 and TRBJ2-7; possible D gene TRBD1, 5 bases. Sequenced input: blood. The CDR3 sequence: CASSVTGYEQYF. The CDR3 nucleotides are TGTGCCAGCAGTGTTACAGGCTACGAGCAGTACTTC.